Shown below are 6 T cell receptor beta chains from a single sample sequenced in a study of patients and donors after allogeneic stem cell transplantation (dated by TCRdb to about 2020). The method was RT-PCR. This sample was sequenced with a NextSeq 550. Using fastp at Q25 and MiXCR, TCRdb reprocessed the public reads and kept productive beta chains. Each entry is one CDR3 protein sequence, shown with its most common DNA and genes. The sample has over 150,000 distinct CDR3 sequences on record, about 32% of them singletons. The top ten hold around 3.2% of the sample. The sample taken for sequencing was blood, either unsorted or a sorted T cell fraction (not recorded which). These receptors all come from a human donor who was either an allogeneic HSCT recipient or a stem cell or donor lymphocyte infusion donor (not recorded which). It is not recorded whose cells these are; they may come from a transplant donor.

J is TRBJ1-2 and V is TRBV12-3 or TRBV12-4, with a tentative D call TRBD1 (5 bases). CDR3 length: 14 amino acids. V gave up 6 bases and J gave up 2 bases, with 13 bases separating them. The CDR3 loop is CASSPHPGNYGYTF. DNA of the CDR3: TGTGCCAGCAGCCCTCACCCAGGGAACTATGGCTACACCTTC.

This clonotype was recorded many times. The genes are TRBV29-1 and TRBJ1-1; the D gene is possibly TRBD1 (5 bases). Trimming pared 6 bases from V and 6 bases from J, leaving 17 bases between. CDR3 length: 13 amino acids. In germline, CDR1 is SQVTM, CDR2 ANQGSEA. DNA of the CDR3: TGCAGCGTCTCCCCGACAGCCGGGGCTGAAGCTTTCTTT. Translation: CSVSPTAGAEAFF.

The chain uses TRBV6-1 and TRBJ1-6; no definite D call. V lost 5 bases to trimming and J lost 13 bases, with 15 bases between them. Germline lookup yields CDR1 MNHNS and CDR2 SASEGT. There are 13 residues in the CDR3. The CDR3 DNA is TGTGCCAGCAGTCCACGCGGAGTTCACCCCCTCCACTTT. Translating it yields CASSPRGVHPLHF.

V usage is TRBV24-1 and J usage is TRBJ2-1; 7 nucleotides agree with TRBD1. Per germline, CDR1 KGHDR and CDR2 SFDVKD. After removal of 2 bases from V and 7 bases from J, the junction contained 4 bases not matched to a gene. This CDR3 has 14 residues. For the CDR3, the DNA is TGTGCCACCAGTGATTCGACAGGGAGAAATGAGCAGTTCTTC. Amino acid sequence: CATSDSTGRNEQFF.

This rearrangement joins TRBV20-1 to TRBJ2-1; D is possibly TRBD2 (5 bases). In germline, CDR1 is DFQATT, CDR2 SNEGSKA (reference sequence). The length of the CDR3 is 13 residues. Trimming left V 4 bases short and J 3 bases short, with 10 bases between. The CDR3 sequence is CSAKTGLYNEQFF. The CDR3 DNA reads TGCAGTGCTAAGACTGGACTCTACAATGAGCAGTTCTTC.

The chain uses TRBV7-8 and TRBJ1-1; TRBD1 might be the D (5 bases). Trimming pared 6 bases from V and 2 bases from J, leaving 13 bases between. From germline, CDR1 is SGHVS and CDR2 FQNEAQ. The CDR3 has 14 amino acids. The CDR3 nucleotides are TGTGCCAGCAGGATTGGGAGGGGAAACACTGAAGCTTTCTTT. It yields the protein CASRIGRGNTEAFF. The full variable domain, in which reference TRBV7-8 and TRBJ1-1 provide the parts outside the CDR3, is GAGVSQSPRYKVAKRGQDVALRCDPISGHVSLFWYQQALGQGPEFLTYFQNEAQLDKSGLPSDRFFAERPEGSVSTLKIQRTQQEDSAVYLCASRIGRGNTEAFFGQGTRLTVV.